The clone carrying this T cell receptor (beta chain) turned up a few times. These data come from a study of low-dose radiotherapy and immunotherapy resistance in tumors. About the study: Members of Cohort 2 were treated with 1 Gy per fraction every two weeks; their total was 13 Gy over 26 weeks. Every six weeks patients received intravenous ipilimumab 1 mg/kg, and every two weeks they received intravenous nivolumab 240 mg.

As for time point: after trial treatment. The treatment denotes: LDRT plus nivolumab, ipilimumab, low-dose cyclophosphamide and aspirin (RACIN trial). In the RACIN dose-escalation trial, donors got nivolumab plus ipilimumab with aspirin, cyclophosphamide and radiotherapy. First-strand cDNA relied on TRAV- and TRBV-specific primers spanning alpha and beta chains. Amplification, which lasted roughly 20 PCR cycles, used a constant-region primer and V-primer adapter to amplify TCRs. In vitro transcription amplified the mRNA that had been isolated. TCRdb passed the reads through MiXCR, listing each CDR3 protein once. Seen here are 50,000 or so distinct CDR3 sequences, about a quarter observed once, and the top ten hold around 7%. The CDR3 extends over 13 amino acids. Trimming shortened V by 4 bases and J by 6 bases, and 12 bases separated the two germline ends. The germline gives CDR1 SEHNR, CDR2 FQNEAQ (reference sequence).

The sequenced sample was PBMCs, obtained after low-dose radiotherapy plus immunotherapy. This TCR came from a male donor with prostate cancer. The V and J genes are TRBV7-9 and TRBJ1-2; D remains ambiguous. CDR3 sequence: CASSSSAVDGYTF. The CDR3 DNA follows: TGTGCCAGCAGCTCCTCCGCAGTAGATGGCTACACCTTC.